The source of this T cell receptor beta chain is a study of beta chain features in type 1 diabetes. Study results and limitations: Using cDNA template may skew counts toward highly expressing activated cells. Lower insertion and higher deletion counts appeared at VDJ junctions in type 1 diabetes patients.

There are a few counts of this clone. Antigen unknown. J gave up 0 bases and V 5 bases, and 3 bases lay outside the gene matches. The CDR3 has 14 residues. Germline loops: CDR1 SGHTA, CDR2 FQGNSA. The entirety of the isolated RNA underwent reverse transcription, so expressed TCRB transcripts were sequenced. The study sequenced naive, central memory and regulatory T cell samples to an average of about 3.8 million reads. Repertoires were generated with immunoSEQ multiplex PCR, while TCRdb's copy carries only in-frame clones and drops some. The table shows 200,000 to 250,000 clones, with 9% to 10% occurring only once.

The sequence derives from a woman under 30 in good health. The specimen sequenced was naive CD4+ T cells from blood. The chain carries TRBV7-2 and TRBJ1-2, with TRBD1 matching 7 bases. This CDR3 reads CASSRQGSNYGYTF. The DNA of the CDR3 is TGTGCCAGCAGCCGACAGGGTTCTAACTATGGCTACACCTTC.